This TCR beta chain was captured in a study of T-cell memory formation after mild COVID-19 (dated by TCRdb to the early 2020s). Looking at the study overall: Most TCR sequence clusters were specific to one of the two donors. T-cell clones expanding and contracting after mild COVID-19 in a couple of donors were tracked by longitudinal TCRalpha and TCRbeta repertoire sequencing. Two young, previously healthy adult volunteers made up the cohort, one male and one female. Findings and caveats that apply to the study as a whole: SARS-CoV-2 specificity of the second-wave clones peaking on day 37 was not confirmed. Contracting CD4+ clones were found mainly in CM and EM memory subsets, while CD8+ clones were enriched in EMRA. From day 15 to 85, contracting clones showed balanced CD4/CD8 phenotypes, whereas a second wave of clones that expanded from day 15 to 37 leaned towards CD4+. Some responding clones were detected in pre-infection memory, which suggested that pre-existing cross-reactive memory T cells had joined the SARS-CoV-2 response. Only two mild cases were covered in the study, and larger cohorts including severe cases with pre-infection samples were considered necessary.

PBMCs were isolated by Ficoll-Paque density gradient centrifugation. Between the V and J ends, shortened by 6 bases and 0 bases respectively, the junction contains 12 bases. Measured from the cysteine to the phenylalanine, the CDR3 is 15 residues long. Only the CDR3 DNA is retained, 45 bases long and in frame from the first base. From the germline V gene, CDR1 is MNHEY and CDR2 is SVGAGI. The sample holds a few counts of this clonotype. Its specific antigen is unknown. Base qualities are not provided; no much larger clone lies one nucleotide away. The instrument given in TCRdb is Illumina NovaSeq 6000. Using 5'RACE with constant-segment primers, TCRalpha and TCRbeta cDNA libraries were constructed, with sample barcodes and unique molecular identifiers added in the process. RNA was extracted from every sample with Trizol reagent. Library amplification was performed in two PCR steps, and a second sample barcode and Illumina TruSeq adapters were introduced in the second step. Sequencing of the libraries was done on an Illumina NovaSeq, producing 2 x 150 bp paired-end reads. In the paper's pipeline: The reads were demultiplexed and collapsed into UMI-guided consensus sequences using migec v1.2.7. With mixcr v2.1.11, UMI consensuses were aligned to TRA and TRB V and J templates and assembled into clonotypes. A clonotype was counted as expanded or contracted only if both edgeR and NoisET called the change significant, with noise models trained on biological replicates. edgeR calls used a false discovery rate-adjusted p below 0.01 and a log2 fold-change threshold of 1. As an exploratory analysis of dynamics, max-normalized trajectories of the 1000 most abundant clonotypes were examined with PCA combined with hierarchical clustering. Separately sequenced CD4+ and CD8+ repertoires were used to assign the CD4 or CD8 phenotype of responding clones. TCRdb reanalyzed the raw reads on its own, using fastp at Q25 for trimming and MiXCR for clone calling, and kept in-frame beta chains. Each entry is one CDR3 protein sequence, shown with its most common DNA and genes. The V and J calls were determined by TCRdb, not by the authors. A total of a few hundred thousand distinct CDR3 sequences appear in this sample, 20% to 30% of them only once. The top ten constitute approximately 12% of the sample.

The clonotype comes from an adult woman who had mild COVID-19 (a few samples of this study predate the infection). The sample titles of this study are shuffled in the database, so cell type and time point are left out; the donor was told from shared clones. The sample consisted of PBMCs or a T cell subset sorted from them (not recorded which). Rearrangement joined TRBV6-5 to TRBJ1-3, with the D gene call left open. The DNA sequence reads TGTGCCAGCAGATCATCAGTGGGCTCTGGAAACACCATATATTTT. This yields the protein CASRSSVGSGNTIYF.